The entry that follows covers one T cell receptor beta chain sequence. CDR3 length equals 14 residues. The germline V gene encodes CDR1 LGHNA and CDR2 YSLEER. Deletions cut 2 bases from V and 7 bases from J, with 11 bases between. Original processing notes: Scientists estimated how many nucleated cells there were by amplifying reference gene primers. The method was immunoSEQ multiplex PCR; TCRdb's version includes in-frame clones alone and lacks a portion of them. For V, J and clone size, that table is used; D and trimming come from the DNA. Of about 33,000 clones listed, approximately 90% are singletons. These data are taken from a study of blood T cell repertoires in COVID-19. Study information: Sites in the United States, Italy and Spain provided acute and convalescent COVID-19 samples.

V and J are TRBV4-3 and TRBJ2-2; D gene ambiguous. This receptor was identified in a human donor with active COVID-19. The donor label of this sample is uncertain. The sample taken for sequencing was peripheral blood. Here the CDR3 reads CASSQSRNYGELFF. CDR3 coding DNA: TGCGCCAGCAGCCAATCGCGGAACTACGGGGAGCTGTTTTTT.